These T cell receptor beta chains were read from a single sample in a study of beta chain features in type 1 diabetes. The repertoire was sequenced with immunoSEQ multiplex PCR; TCRdb's copy has only in-frame clones and lacks some. The sample contains about 170,000 clones, around 7.8% of which appear only once. Specimen: central memory CD4+ T cells from blood. The receptors come from a woman in her thirties or forties with type 1 diabetes. Both conserved end residues are part of each CDR3. Each record gives: D gene, clone size, J gene, V gene, CDR3 protein, CDR3 DNA. D genes are given only for firm matches. Size tells how often a clone was seen (once, few, many) or the class of an expanded clone, and some rows leave it out.

>NA|NA|TRBJ1-4|TRBV28
CASSPPPGRLFF
TGTGCCAGCAGTCCCCCTCCCGGGAGACTGTTTTTT
>TRBD1|few|TRBJ1-1|TRBV9
CASSSFGIRGRLNTEAFF
TGTGCCAGCAGCTCATTTGGAATCAGGGGGCGGTTGAACACTGAAGCTTTCTTT
>NA|few|TRBJ2-2|TRBV9
CASSVRGAGSNTGELFF
TGTGCCAGCAGCGTCAGGGGAGCGGGATCGAACACCGGGGAGCTGTTTTTT
>TRBD1|few|TRBJ1-1|TRBV18
CASGQGTEAFF
TGTGCCAGCGGACAGGGGACTGAAGCTTTCTTT
>NA|few|TRBJ2-7|TRBV5-1
CASKGEYEQYF
TGCGCCAGCAAGGGGGAATACGAGCAGTACTTC
>NA|NA|TRBJ2-7|TRBV7-9
CASSFAGRSGQYF
TGTGCCAGCAGCTTCGCAGGCCGGAGCGGGCAGTACTTC
>NA|few|TRBJ2-7|TRBV6-5
CASSYSVHRAPYEQYF
TGTGCCAGCAGTTACTCGGTTCACAGGGCCCCCTACGAGCAGTACTTC
>TRBD1|NA|TRBJ2-7|TRBV7-2
CASSRATGGNYEQYF
TGTGCCAGCAGCCGGGCGACAGGGGGAAACTACGAGCAGTACTTC
>NA|NA|TRBJ2-1|TRBV10-3
CAISERGFGDEQFF
TGTGCCATCAGTGAAAGGGGGTTTGGGGATGAGCAGTTCTTC
>NA|few|TRBJ1-1|TRBV9
CASSVVAGQGTEAFF
TGTGCCAGCAGCGTAGTGGCAGGGCAGGGCACTGAAGCTTTCTTT
>NA|many|TRBJ1-2|TRBV5-8
CASSPDRNYGYTF
TGTGCCAGCAGCCCTGACAGGAACTATGGCTACACCTTC
>NA|few|TRBJ2-5|TRBV21-1
CASSKSRVTLETQYF
TGTGCCAGCAGCAAGTCCCGGGTTACTTTGGAGACCCAGTACTTC
>NA|NA|TRBJ1-5|TRBV7-2
CASSLGPFNQPQHF
TGTGCCAGCAGCTTAGGGCCCTTCAATCAGCCCCAGCATTTT
>NA|NA|TRBJ2-5|TRBV7-2
CASSPTGRRETQYF
TGTGCCAGCAGCCCGACAGGTAGAAGAGAGACCCAGTACTTC
>TRBD1|NA|TRBJ1-6|TRBV28
CASSIGTALYNSPLHF
TGTGCCAGCAGTATTGGGACAGCACTCTATAATTCACCCCTCCACTTT
>TRBD1|NA|TRBJ2-7|TRBV5-1
CASSLDRGPPNEQYF
TGCGCCAGCAGCTTGGACAGGGGGCCTCCCAACGAGCAGTACTTC
>NA|few|TRBJ2-5|TRBV4-3
CASSPGERAYQETQYF
TGCGCCAGCAGCCCCGGGGAGCGGGCGTACCAAGAGACCCAGTACTTC
>NA|few|TRBJ1-3|TRBV11-2
CASSQTDTIYF
TGTGCCAGCAGTCAAACAGACACCATATATTTT
>NA|NA|TRBJ1-2|TRBV29-1
CSVAGTSEGNGYTF
TGCAGCGTCGCCGGGACATCGGAAGGAAATGGCTACACCTTC